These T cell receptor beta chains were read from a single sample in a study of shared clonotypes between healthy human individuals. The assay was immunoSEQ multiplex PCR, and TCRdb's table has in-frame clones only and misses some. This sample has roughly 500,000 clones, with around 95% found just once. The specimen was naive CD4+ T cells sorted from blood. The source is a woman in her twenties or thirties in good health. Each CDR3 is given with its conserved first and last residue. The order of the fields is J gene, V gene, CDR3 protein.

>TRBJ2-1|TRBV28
CASSFQAQNNEQFF
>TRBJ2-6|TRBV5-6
CASNLASGANVLTF
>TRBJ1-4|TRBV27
CASSLGARNEKLFF
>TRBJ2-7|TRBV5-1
CASSSGISLPYEQYF
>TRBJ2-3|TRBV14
CASSQAVAGARTDTQYF
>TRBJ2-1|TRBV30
CAWSVRVAGNEQFF
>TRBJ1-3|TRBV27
CASSLGGAGAWIMDTIYF
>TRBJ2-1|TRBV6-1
CASSEAGSPNHNEQFF
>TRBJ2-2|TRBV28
CASSSHSGITGELFF
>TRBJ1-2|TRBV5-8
CASKLVPGTGRNYGYTF
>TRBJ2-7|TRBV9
CASSVEGGTSGYSYEQYF
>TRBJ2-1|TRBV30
CAWSVAGGFPYNEQFF
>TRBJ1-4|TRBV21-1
CASIPDEKLFF
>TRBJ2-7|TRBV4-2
CASSQDLNSGGEQYF
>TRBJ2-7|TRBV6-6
CASKGATVNEQYF
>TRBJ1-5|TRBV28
CASSVGTLGNQPQHF
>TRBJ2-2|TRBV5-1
CASSLVLNTGELFF
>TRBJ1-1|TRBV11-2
CASSSITNRGRGTEAFF
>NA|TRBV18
CASSQGLAGVEQYF
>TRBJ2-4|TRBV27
CASSLNGPWGLAGKNIQYF
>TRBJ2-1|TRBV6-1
CASKGLAPDEQFF
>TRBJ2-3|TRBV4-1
CASTSAGGPSTQYF
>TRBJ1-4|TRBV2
CASTLQGGGEKLFF
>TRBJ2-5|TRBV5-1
CASSAIAGGPVETQYF
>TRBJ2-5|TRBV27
CASSPYGGNRETQYF
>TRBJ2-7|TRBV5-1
CASSPTILAGGSYEQYF
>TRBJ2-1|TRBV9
CASSVERAYRDEQFF
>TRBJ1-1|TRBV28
CASSLDREYTEAFF
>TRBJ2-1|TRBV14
CASSQDLASPTKQFF
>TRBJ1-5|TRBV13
CASSIQGTNQPQHF
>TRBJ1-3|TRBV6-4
CASCGKGSGNTIYF
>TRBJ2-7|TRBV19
CASSTPPLAGVYEQYF